These 18 T cell receptor beta chains were sequenced from one sample in a study of cytomegalovirus exposure and HLA in healthy donors. Researchers ran the PCR with 60 Vbeta and 13 Jbeta primers. TCRdb keeps only in-frame clones here, not all; method: immunoSEQ multiplex PCR. The top ten hold around 1.9% of the sample, which has about 180,000 clones, around 80% seen once. Sequenced: PBMCs. These receptors came from a woman between 25 and 40 years old in good health and CMV-seronegative.

J is TRBJ1-3 and V is TRBV1. TRBV1 is described as a pseudogene. The CDR3 spans 13 residues. For the CDR3, the DNA is TGCACCAAAGAACGACTCTCTGGAAACACCATATATTTT. This sequence encodes CTKERLSGNTIYF.

The chain is built from TRBV6-1 and TRBJ2-2; 9 positions agree with TRBD1. With 4 bases clipped from V and 5 bases from J, the junction kept 5 bases outside the gene matches. Germline CDR1 MNHNS, CDR2 SASEGT. The length of the CDR3 is 15 residues. Here the CDR3 reads CASSVQGARTGELFF. CDR3 nucleotide sequence: TGTGCCAGCAGTGTACAGGGGGCCCGAACCGGGGAGCTGTTTTTT.

The chain has TRBV2 and TRBJ2-5; weak D call: TRBD2 (7 bases). Germline assignment: CDR1 SNHLY and CDR2 FYNNEI. V lost 8 bases to trimming and J lost 5 bases, with 24 bases between them. The CDR3 has 16 residues. The CDR3 bases are TGTGCCAGCGGGCCCCTCCGAGAGGGGGGGCGGGAGACCCAGTACTTC. Protein product: CASGPLREGGRETQYF.

This clone was seen a few times. V is TRBV6-5 and J is TRBJ2-1, with 11 nucleotides matching TRBD2. Germline V CDR1 and CDR2: MNHEY, SVGAGI. Losses at the gene ends were 6 bases for V and 6 bases for J; bases not matched to a gene: 7. The CDR3 is made up of 15 amino acids. The CDR3: CASSTSGLAANEQFF. CDR3 coding DNA: TGTGCCAGCAGCACCTCGGGACTAGCGGCCAATGAGCAGTTCTTC.

J is TRBJ2-1 and V is TRBV4-1; D is perhaps TRBD2 (6 bases). The length of the CDR3 is 15 residues. V gave up 5 bases and J gave up 6 bases, with 17 bases separating them. Germline V gene lookup returns CDR1 MGHRA and CDR2 YSYEKL. CDR3 in amino acids: CASSEFRGALNEQFF. The CDR3 DNA is TGCGCCAGCAGCGAATTTCGCGGGGCTCTCAATGAGCAGTTCTTC.

The chain has TRBV10-1 and TRBJ1-1; 8 nucleotides line up with TRBD1. Germline values: CDR1 WNHNN, CDR2 SYGVQD (reference sequence). CDR3 length: 13 residues. The V gene end was trimmed by 11 bases and the J gene end by 0 bases; junction bases not matched to a gene: 5. CDR3: CASGTGMNTEAFF. CDR3 DNA: TGCGCCTCTGGGACAGGCATGAACACTGAAGCTTTCTTT.

The chain joins TRBV5-6 to TRBJ2-3; no clear D gene. The CDR3 contains 14 residues. Germline V CDR1 and CDR2: SGHDT, YYEEEE. The germline V and J ends were trimmed by 3 bases and 0 bases, with 8 bases remaining between them. CDR3 sequence reads: CASSSPSSTDTQYF. CDR3 nucleotides: TGTGCCAGCAGCTCCCCTTCTAGCACAGATACGCAGTATTTT.

This clone was seen more than once but under ten times. J is TRBJ1-2 and V is TRBV5-1; tentatively, D is TRBD1 (5 bases). The CDR3 consists of 16 residues. From germline, CDR1 is SGHRS and CDR2 YFSETQ. Trimming removed 0 bases from V and 6 bases from J, with 18 bases in between. The chain's CDR3 is CASSLAPEGRGHGYTF. For the CDR3, the DNA is TGCGCCAGCAGCTTGGCCCCGGAGGGGAGGGGACATGGCTACACCTTC. Filled out from reference TRBV5-1 and TRBJ1-2, the complete variable domain reads KAGVTQTPRYLIKTRGQQVTLSCSPISGHRSVSWYQQTPGQGLQFLFEYFSETQRNKGNFPGRFSGRQFSNSRSEMNVSTLELGDSALYLCASSLAPEGRGHGYTFGSGTRLTVV.

The chain recombines TRBV5-1 with TRBJ1-1; D remains ambiguous. CDR3 length: 14 residues. Germline CDR1 is SGHRS and CDR2 is YFSETQ. The V gene lost 4 bases and the J gene lost 3 bases, with 13 bases spanning the gap. Written as DNA, the CDR3 is TGCGCCAGCAGCGATAGAGCGGATGACACTGAAGCTTTCTTT. This sequence encodes CASSDRADDTEAFF.

This chain uses TRBV19 with TRBJ2-5; perhaps TRBD1 as D (6 bases). CDR1 and CDR2 from the germline V gene are LNHDA and SQIVND (reference sequence). The germline V and J ends were trimmed by 3 bases and 7 bases, with 12 bases remaining between them. The CDR3 runs to 13 residues. CDR3 DNA: TGTGCCAGTAGTATGGGGGCCACTGGGACCCAGTACTTC. Its translation is CASSMGATGTQYF. Looking up the rest from reference TRBV19 and TRBJ2-5 gives the full variable domain: DGGITQSPKYLFRKEGQNVTLSCEQNLNHDAMYWYRQDPGQGLRLIYYSQIVNDFQKGDIAEGYSVSREKKESFPLTVTSAQKNPTAFYLCASSMGATGTQYFGPGTRLLVL.

The rearrangement joins TRBV9 to TRBJ2-1; 7 bases are a match to TRBD2. V shed 0 bases, J shed 9 bases, and the junction held 6 bases outside the gene matches. Germline CDR1 is SGDLS and CDR2 is YYNGEE. The CDR3 is 14 residues long. CDR3: CASSVEGLGGEQFF. The CDR3 bases are TGTGCCAGCAGCGTAGAAGGACTAGGCGGTGAGCAGTTCTTC.

V and J are TRBV19 and TRBJ2-5; 10 nucleotides line up with TRBD2. J was trimmed by 4 bases and V by 2 bases; bases with no gene match: 10. This CDR3 is built from 17 residues. CDR1 and CDR2 from the germline V gene are LNHDA and SQIVND (reference sequence). CDR3: CASSILGPSGGGETQYF. In DNA, the CDR3 is TGTGCCAGTAGTATATTGGGGCCTAGCGGGGGAGGAGAGACCCAGTACTTC.

This clone has only a few counts. The chain has TRBV18 and TRBJ1-1; TRBD1 matches 7 bases. V lost 3 bases to trimming and J lost 4 bases; unmatched junction nucleotides: 8. Germline CDR1 reads KGHSH; CDR2 reads LQKENI. The CDR3 has 15 residues. This CDR3 is CASSPATGAGTEAFF. As DNA, the CDR3 is TGTGCCAGCTCACCCGCAACAGGGGCGGGCACTGAAGCTTTCTTT.

This chain joins TRBV7-7 and TRBJ2-5; D is perhaps TRBD1 (5 bases). V was pared by 1 base and J by 5 bases, with 11 bases between. The CDR3 has 14 residues. CDR1 is SSHAT and CDR2 is FNYEAQ in the germline V gene (reference sequence). DNA of the CDR3: TGTGCCAGCAGCTTAGGTCAGGGAACCGAGACCCAGTACTTC. It is translated as CASSLGQGTETQYF. Full variable domain (rest looked up from reference TRBV7-7 and TRBJ2-5): GAGVSQSPRYKVTKRGQDVTLRCDPISSHATLYWYQQALGQGPEFLTYFNYEAQPDKSGLPSDRFSAERPEGSISTLTIQRTEQRDSAMYRCASSLGQGTETQYFGPGTRLLVL.

The chain uses TRBV19 and TRBJ2-3, with a weak D call TRBD1 (5 bases). Germline V gene data show CDR1 as LNHDA and CDR2 as SQIVND (reference sequence). V was shortened by 3 bases and J by 6 bases, with 13 bases between the two germline ends. This CDR3 has 14 residues. CDR3 coding DNA: TGTGCCAGTAGTATGGGGCAGGCCCCGGATACGCAGTATTTT. Translating it yields CASSMGQAPDTQYF.

The rearrangement uses TRBV4-1 and TRBJ2-7; 7 nucleotides agree with TRBD1. Losses at the gene ends were 2 bases for V and 0 bases for J; bases not matched to a gene: 10. The V gene's germline CDR1 is MGHRA and CDR2 YSYEKL. CDR3 length: 17 amino acids. The CDR3 loop is CASSQYRGPTRSYEQYF. In DNA, the CDR3 is TGCGCCAGCAGCCAATACAGGGGACCCACTCGCTCCTACGAGCAGTACTTC.

The chain recombines TRBV4-1 with TRBJ1-5, with D maybe TRBD1 (6 bases). Germline CDR1 is MGHRA and CDR2 is YSYEKL. Trimming removed 0 bases from V and 4 bases from J, with 10 bases in between. This CDR3 contains 15 residues. Written as DNA, the CDR3 is TGCGCCAGCAGCCAAGATAGGACAGAAAATCAGCCCCAGCATTTT. As protein: CASSQDRTENQPQHF.

The sample holds a few counts of this clone. This chain links TRBV6-5 with TRBJ2-7; 10 bases match TRBD2. The CDR3 covers 16 residues. Germline V gene data show CDR1 as MNHEY and CDR2 as SVGAGI. Germline trimming cut 0 bases from V and 2 bases from J; bases unmatched to any gene: 4. This CDR3 is CASSYSPSGGAYEQYF. CDR3 in DNA: TGTGCCAGCAGTTACTCGCCCAGCGGGGGGGCCTACGAGCAGTACTTC.